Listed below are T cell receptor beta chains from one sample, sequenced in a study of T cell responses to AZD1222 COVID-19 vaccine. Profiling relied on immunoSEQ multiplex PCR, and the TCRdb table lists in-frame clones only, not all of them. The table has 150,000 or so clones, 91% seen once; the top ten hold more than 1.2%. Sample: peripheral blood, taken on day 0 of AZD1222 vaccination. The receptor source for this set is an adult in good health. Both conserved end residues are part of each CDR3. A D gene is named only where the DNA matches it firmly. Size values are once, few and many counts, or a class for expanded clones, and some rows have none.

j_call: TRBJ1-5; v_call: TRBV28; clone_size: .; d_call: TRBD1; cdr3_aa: CASSFIGTGGPNQPQHF; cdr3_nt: TGTGCCAGCAGTTTCATAGGGACAGGGGGTCCGAATCAGCCCCAGCATTTT
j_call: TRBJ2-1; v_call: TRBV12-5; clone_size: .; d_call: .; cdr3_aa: CASGFYEQFF; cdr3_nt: TGTGCTAGTGGTTTTTATGAGCAGTTCTTC
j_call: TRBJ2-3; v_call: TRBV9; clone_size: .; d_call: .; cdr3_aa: CASSVMATTDTQYF; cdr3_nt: TGTGCCAGCAGCGTAATGGCTACCACAGATACGCAGTATTTT
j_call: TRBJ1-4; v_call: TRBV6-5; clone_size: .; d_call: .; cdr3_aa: CASAQGATNEKLFF; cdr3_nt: TGTGCCAGCGCCCAGGGCGCAACTAATGAAAAACTGTTTTTT
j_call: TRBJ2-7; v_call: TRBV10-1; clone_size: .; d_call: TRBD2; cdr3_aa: CASSEGLAGGYEQYF; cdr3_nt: TGCGCCAGCAGTGAGGGCCTAGCGGGAGGATACGAGCAGTACTTC
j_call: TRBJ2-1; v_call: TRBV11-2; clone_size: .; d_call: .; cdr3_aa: CASSSLPQAGSYNEQFF; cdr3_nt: TGTGCCAGCAGCTCCCTACCCCAAGCGGGCTCCTACAATGAGCAGTTCTTC
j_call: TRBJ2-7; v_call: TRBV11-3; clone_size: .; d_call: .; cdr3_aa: CASSHYREAYEQYF; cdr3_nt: TGTGCCAGCAGCCATTACAGGGAGGCTTACGAGCAGTACTTC
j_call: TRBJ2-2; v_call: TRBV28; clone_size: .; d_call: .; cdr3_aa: CASRPAGQKLTGELFF; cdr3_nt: TGTGCCAGCAGACCGGCGGGACAGAAACTGACCGGGGAGCTGTTTTTT
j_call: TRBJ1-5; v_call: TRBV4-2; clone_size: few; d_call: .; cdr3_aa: CASSSSGGSQPQHF; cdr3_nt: TGTGCCAGCAGCTCAAGCGGAGGTTCCCAGCCCCAGCATTTT
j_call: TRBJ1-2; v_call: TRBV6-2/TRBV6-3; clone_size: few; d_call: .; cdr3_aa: CASSSLGYGYTF; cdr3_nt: TGTGCCAGCAGTTCCCTGGGTTATGGCTACACCTTC
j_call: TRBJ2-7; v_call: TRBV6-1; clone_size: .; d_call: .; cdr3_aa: CASSEYLSGVHTYEQYF; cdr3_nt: TGTGCCAGCAGTGAATATTTAAGTGGGGTTCACACCTACGAGCAGTACTTC
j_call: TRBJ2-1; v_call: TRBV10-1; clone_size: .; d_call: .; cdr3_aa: CASSERERRYNEQFF; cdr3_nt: TGCGCCAGCAGTGAAAGGGAGAGACGCTACAATGAGCAGTTCTTC
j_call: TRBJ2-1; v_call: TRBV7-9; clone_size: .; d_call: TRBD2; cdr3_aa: CASRSPGTSNEQFF; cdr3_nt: TGTGCCAGCAGGAGCCCCGGGACTAGCAATGAGCAGTTCTTC
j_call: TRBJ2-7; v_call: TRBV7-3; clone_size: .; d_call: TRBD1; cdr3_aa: CASSLTGTGAYEQYF; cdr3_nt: TGTGCCAGCAGCCTGACCGGGACAGGCGCCTACGAGCAGTACTTC
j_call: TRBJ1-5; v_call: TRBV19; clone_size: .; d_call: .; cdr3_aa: CASSIGDGNQPQHF; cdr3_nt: TGTGCCAGTAGTATCGGGGATGGCAATCAGCCCCAGCATTTT
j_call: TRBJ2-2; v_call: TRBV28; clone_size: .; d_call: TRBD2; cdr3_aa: CASSSPRLAGDTGELFF; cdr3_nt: TGTGCCAGCAGTTCCCCCCGACTAGCGGGAGACACCGGGGAGCTGTTTTTT
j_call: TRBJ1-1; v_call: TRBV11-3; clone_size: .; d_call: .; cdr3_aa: CASSPRGGTEAFF; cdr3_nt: TGTGCCAGCAGCCCCCGAGGGGGGACTGAAGCTTTCTTT
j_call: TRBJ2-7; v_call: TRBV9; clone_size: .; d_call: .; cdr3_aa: CASSATGISYEQYF; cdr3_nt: TGTGCCAGCAGCGCCACCGGGATATCCTACGAGCAGTACTTC
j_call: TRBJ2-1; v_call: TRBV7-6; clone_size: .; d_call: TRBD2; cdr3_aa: CASSRLAGDQYNEQFF; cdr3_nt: TGTGCCAGCAGCAGACTAGCGGGGGACCAGTACAATGAGCAGTTCTTC
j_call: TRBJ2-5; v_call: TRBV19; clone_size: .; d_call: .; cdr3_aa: CASSMTGWQETQYF; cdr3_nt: TGTGCCAGTAGTATGACAGGCTGGCAAGAGACCCAGTACTTC
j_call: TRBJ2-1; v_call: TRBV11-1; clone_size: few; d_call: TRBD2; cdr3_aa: CASSSPGTSGYNEQFF; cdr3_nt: TGTGCCAGCAGCTCCCCCGGGACTAGCGGTTACAATGAGCAGTTCTTC
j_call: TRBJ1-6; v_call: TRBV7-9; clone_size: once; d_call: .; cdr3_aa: CASSLGVTVTNSPLHF; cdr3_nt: TGTGCCAGCAGCTTAGGAGTAACAGTGACGAATTCACCCCTCCACTTT